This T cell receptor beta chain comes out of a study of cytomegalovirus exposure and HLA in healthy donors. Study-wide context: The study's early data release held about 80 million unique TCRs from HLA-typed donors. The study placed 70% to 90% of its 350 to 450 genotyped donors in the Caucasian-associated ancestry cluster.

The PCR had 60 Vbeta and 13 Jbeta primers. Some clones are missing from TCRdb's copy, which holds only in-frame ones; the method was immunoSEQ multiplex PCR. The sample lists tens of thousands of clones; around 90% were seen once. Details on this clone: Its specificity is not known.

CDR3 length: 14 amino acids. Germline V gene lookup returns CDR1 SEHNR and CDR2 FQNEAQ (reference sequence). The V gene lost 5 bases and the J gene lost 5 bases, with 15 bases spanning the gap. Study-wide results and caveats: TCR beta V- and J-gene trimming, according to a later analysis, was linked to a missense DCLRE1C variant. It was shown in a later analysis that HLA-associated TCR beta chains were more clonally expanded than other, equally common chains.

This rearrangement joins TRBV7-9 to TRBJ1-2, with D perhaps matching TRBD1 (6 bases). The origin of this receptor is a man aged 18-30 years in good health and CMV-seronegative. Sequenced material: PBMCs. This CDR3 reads CASSQASGEYGYTF. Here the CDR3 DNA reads TGTGCCAGCAGCCAAGCCTCAGGGGAGTATGGCTACACCTTC.